By frequency, the clone carrying this TCR beta chain is medium-sized. These data belong to a study of T cell clusters in autoimmune cytopenias. Roughly 38,000 genome equivalents of blood DNA were amplified for TRB. TRB was amplified by touch-down multiplex PCR, primer pools A and B combined. TCRdb re-analyzed the multiplex PCR reads; it lists each CDR3 protein once, without DNA. The table gives roughly 5,400 distinct CDR3 sequences; the top ten clones make up approximately 20% of it. The CDR3 length is 19 residues. Separately, the same data were catalogued under a study of T cell repertoires in aging, cancer and after chemotherapy.

The TCR sequence derives from a human donor in good health. Material for sequencing was peripheral blood. The chain carries TRBV12-3 or TRBV12-4 and TRBJ2-1; no DNA is available, so the TRBD2 call from TCRdb remains unchecked. This CDR3 reads CASTKLGTSGGLTYNEQFF.